These 25 T cell receptor beta chains were sequenced from one sample in a study of T cell repertoires in cytomegalovirus infection. TCRdb itself ran the reads through MiXCR, one entry per CDR3 protein. The sample shows some 400,000 distinct CDR3 sequences, around a sixth of them seen only once. The source material was PBMCs. The receptor source for this set is a human donor in good health (CMV status not recorded). Some clones in this sample may be carry-over from other donors' samples.

The sample holds a few counts of this clonotype. The chain employs TRBV7-9 and TRBJ2-1; 11 bases are a match to TRBD2. The CDR3 has 16 amino acids. V lost 6 bases and J lost 9; bases outside the gene matches: 13. The germline gives CDR1 SEHNR, CDR2 FQNEAQ (reference sequence). CDR3 loop: CASSMTSGMGRGEQFF. Here the CDR3 DNA reads TGTGCCAGCAGTATGACTAGCGGGATGGGAAGGGGTGAGCAGTTCTTC. The complete variable domain, with remaining parts taken from reference TRBV7-9 and TRBJ2-1, reads DTGVSQNPRHKITKRGQNVTFRCDPISEHNRLYWYRQTLGQGPEFLTYFQNEAQLEKSRLLSDRFSAERPKGSFSTLEIQRTEQGDSAMYLCASSMTSGMGRGEQFFGPGTRLTVL.

This clonotype has more than one count but fewer than ten. The J gene is TRBJ2-7, the V gene TRBV18; no clear D gene. V lost 8 bases and J 6 bases, leaving 8 bases between the germline ends. CDR1 and CDR2 from the germline V gene are KGHSH and LQKENI. The CDR3 runs to 10 residues. The CDR3 spells CASPVSEQYF. CDR3 in DNA: TGTGCCAGCCCGGTTAGCGAGCAGTACTTC.

Only a few counts were recorded for this clonotype. V usage is TRBV29-1 and J usage is TRBJ2-7; tentatively, D is TRBD2 (5 bases). CDR1 is SQVTM, CDR2 ANQGSEA, per germline. The V end was cut by 5 bases, the J end by 3 bases, with 8 bases between. The CDR3 has 11 residues. The CDR3 here is CSVRRDYEQYF. Here the CDR3 DNA reads TGCAGCGTTCGCCGGGACTACGAGCAGTACTTC.

There are a few counts of this clonotype. This chain connects TRBV12-3 or TRBV12-4 to TRBJ2-7, with 8 nucleotides matching TRBD2. V lost 5 bases to trimming and J lost 0 bases; unmatched junction nucleotides: 6. The CDR3 sequence is 15 residues long. The DNA of the CDR3 is TGTGCCAGCAGTATGTTAGCGGGGAACTCCTACGAGCAGTACTTC. Translating gives CASSMLAGNSYEQYF.

This clonotype appeared a few times. The chain recombines TRBV6-1 with TRBJ2-1, with TRBD2 matching over 10 bases. The V gene end was trimmed by 6 bases and the J gene end by 7 bases; junction bases not matched to a gene: 9. This CDR3 is built from 15 residues. Germline V lookup: CDR1 MNHNS, CDR2 SASEGT. The DNA of the CDR3 is TGTGCCAGCAGCCAGACTAGCGGGTCCCATAATGAGCAGTTCTTC. It specifies CASSQTSGSHNEQFF.

V and J are TRBV5-4 and TRBJ2-3, with 8 bases matching TRBD1. The length of the CDR3 is 15 residues. The J segment lost 6 bases and the V segment lost 1 base, leaving 7 bases of the junction unmatched. The germline V gene has CDR1 SGHNT and CDR2 YYREEE (reference sequence). The DNA for the CDR3 is TGTGCCAGCAGCTTGCCGGGGACAGGAGAGGATACGCAGTATTTT. This gives the protein CASSLPGTGEDTQYF.

The chain joins TRBV5-3 to TRBJ2-1; 8 positions match TRBD2. TRBV5-3 is placed among ORFs of uncertain function. The CDR3 has 17 amino acids. With 0 bases clipped from V and 7 bases from J, the junction kept 12 bases outside the gene matches. The CDR3 spells CARSLDAGGGPGNEQFF. Written as DNA, the CDR3 is TGTGCCAGAAGCTTGGACGCGGGGGGCGGCCCGGGGAATGAGCAGTTCTTC.

This clonotype appeared many times. The gene calls are TRBV7-2 and TRBJ2-5; D uncertain. V shed 3 bases and J shed 4 bases, with 6 bases lying between them. The germline gives CDR1 SGHTA, CDR2 FQGNSA. This CDR3 is built from 12 residues. The DNA for the CDR3 is TGTGCCAGCAGCTTTTTGCGAGAGACCCAGTACTTC. Encoded protein: CASSFLRETQYF.

CDR3: CSAQSTRGGTDTQYF. The CDR3 bases are TGCAGTGCCCAATCAACTCGGGGGGGCACAGATACGCAGTATTTT. The chain has TRBV20-1 and TRBJ2-3; 7 bases agree with TRBD2. There are 15 residues in the CDR3. Trimming took 6 bases from V and 1 from J; bases not matched to a gene: 10. Germline CDR1 DFQATT, CDR2 SNEGSKA (reference sequence).

This chain connects TRBV2 to TRBJ1-2; D gene unclear. The CDR3 is 16 amino acids. The germline CDR1 and CDR2 sequences are SNHLY and FYNNEI. The germline V and J ends were trimmed by 5 bases and 0 bases, with 16 bases remaining between them. The CDR3 sequence: CASSPGGWVANYGYTF. CDR3 nucleotides: TGTGCCAGCAGTCCAGGAGGGTGGGTAGCTAACTATGGCTACACCTTC.

This clonotype was detected only a few times. The V and J genes are TRBV5-1 and TRBJ1-1, with unresolved D. Germline CDR1 is SGHRS and CDR2 is YFSETQ. Between the trimmed V and J ends, which lost 4 bases and 8 bases, there was a span of 15 bases. The CDR3 sequence is 13 residues long. Here the CDR3 DNA reads TGCGCCAGCAGCCCGGTTTCGGAGAGAGAAGCTTTCTTT. This gives the protein CASSPVSEREAFF.

The chain links TRBV7-9 to TRBJ2-3; D possibly corresponds to TRBD1 (6 bases). V lost 5 bases to trimming and J lost 5 bases, with 20 bases between them. The CDR3 is made up of 16 amino acids. Germline-derived CDR1 and CDR2 are SEHNR and FQNEAQ (reference sequence). The DNA of the CDR3 is TGTGCCAGCAGCCCTGCCGAGGGGGTAATGGTAGATACGCAGTATTTT. Translation: CASSPAEGVMVDTQYF. Full variable domain (rest looked up from reference TRBV7-9 and TRBJ2-3): DTGVSQNPRHKITKRGQNVTFRCDPISEHNRLYWYRQTLGQGPEFLTYFQNEAQLEKSRLLSDRFSAERPKGSFSTLEIQRTEQGDSAMYLCASSPAEGVMVDTQYFGPGTRLTVL.

The chain combines TRBV12-3 or TRBV12-4 with TRBJ1-5; 11 bases match TRBD1. This CDR3 region has 18 residues. Trimming removed 5 bases from V and 4 bases from J; junction bases left unmatched: 13. CDR3 bases: TGTGCCAGCAGTGCCCGGTCCGGACAGGGGGCGCGGAATCAGCCCCAGCATTTT. Protein: CASSARSGQGARNQPQHF.

Many counts were recorded for this clonotype. The rearrangement joins TRBV28 to TRBJ1-2, with unresolved D. This CDR3 is built from 14 residues. V was trimmed by 5 bases and J by 2 bases, leaving 12 bases between them. The germline gives CDR1 MDHEN, CDR2 SYDVKM. The CDR3: CASSLKQINYGYTF. In DNA form, the CDR3 reads TGTGCCAGCAGTCTCAAACAGATCAACTATGGCTACACCTTC.

This clonotype was picked up a small number of times. V and J are TRBV19 and TRBJ1-5; TRBD1 might be the D (5 bases). Germline V gene lookup returns CDR1 LNHDA and CDR2 SQIVND (reference sequence). CDR3 size: 15 residues. Trimming removed 3 bases at V and 4 bases at J, with 13 bases between. The CDR3 bases are TGTGCCAGTAGTATCTGGGCAGGGCAGAATCAGCCCCAGCATTTT. It translates to CASSIWAGQNQPQHF.

This clonotype has more than one count but fewer than ten. The chain carries TRBV7-4 and TRBJ1-3; D might be TRBD1 (5 bases). The CDR3 is made up of 15 amino acids. Germline assignment: CDR1 SGHVT and CDR2 SQSDAQ. Trimming removed 5 bases from V and 6 bases from J, with 17 bases in between. The CDR3 sequence is CASSQGWQALNTIYF. The CDR3 bases are TGTGCCAGCAGCCAGGGTTGGCAGGCCTTAAACACCATATATTTT.

This clonotype came up a few times. This rearrangement joins TRBV14 to TRBJ1-1; 7 bases map to TRBD1. This CDR3 contains 14 residues. Unmatched junction bases numbered 4, after V lost 1 base and J lost 5 bases. The germline gives CDR1 SGHDN, CDR2 FVKESK. This chain's CDR3 is CASSQARGRTEAFF. The CDR3 DNA reads TGTGCCAGCAGCCAAGCGAGGGGGCGGACTGAAGCTTTCTTT.

The J gene is TRBJ2-1, the V gene TRBV12-3 or TRBV12-4; possible D gene TRBD1, 6 bases. CDR3 size: 15 residues. V dropped 6 bases and J dropped 4 bases, with 16 bases sitting between them. In DNA form, the CDR3 reads TGTGCCAGCAGCCAAAGACAGGCCATTTACAATGAGCAGTTCTTC. Protein product: CASSQRQAIYNEQFF.

The chain uses TRBV6-6 and TRBJ1-4; D gene unclear. CDR1 MNHNY and CDR2 SVGAGI come from the germline V gene (reference sequence). Trimming removed 2 bases at V and 6 bases at J, with 4 bases between. This CDR3 region has 12 residues. As DNA, the CDR3 is TGTGCCAGCAGTTACAGGGATGAAAAACTGTTTTTT. This translates into CASSYRDEKLFF.

This clonotype was seen a few times. The V and J genes are TRBV6-5 and TRBJ1-1; 7 nucleotides agree with TRBD1. This CDR3 contains 17 residues. V trimming: 6 bases; J trimming: 2 bases; junction bases outside the gene matches: 15. The germline gives CDR1 MNHEY, CDR2 SVGAGI. CDR3 loop: CASRRGQTLIPNTEAFF. The CDR3 region has the DNA TGTGCCAGCAGAAGGGGACAGACTTTGATACCAAACACTGAAGCTTTCTTT.

This clonotype was observed a single time. The gene calls are TRBV19 and TRBJ1-5; 7 bases are a match to TRBD1. The CDR3 is 14 amino acids. Germline assignment: CDR1 LNHDA and CDR2 SQIVND (reference sequence). Losses at the gene ends were 4 bases for V and 5 bases for J; bases not matched to a gene: 5. CDR3 bases: TGTGCCAGTAGTAAAGGGGGCGCATATCAGCCCCAGCATTTT. It is translated as CASSKGGAYQPQHF.

This chain connects TRBV27 to TRBJ2-7, with unresolved D. The CDR3 sequence is 14 residues long. The germline V and J ends were trimmed by 6 bases and 5 bases, with 17 bases remaining between them. CDR1 MNHEY and CDR2 SMNVEV come from the germline V gene (reference sequence). The CDR3 spells CASSKRRRGNEQYF. CDR3 coding DNA: TGTGCCAGCAGCAAACGACGACGTGGGAACGAGCAGTACTTC.

This clonotype was recorded many times. The chain carries TRBV2 and TRBJ2-3; TRBD2 might be the D (6 bases). CDR1 and CDR2 (germline): SNHLY, FYNNEI. V gave up 6 bases and J gave up 3 bases, with 13 bases separating them. The CDR3 spans 14 residues. The CDR3 reads CASSPGAVTDTQYF. The DNA for the CDR3 is TGTGCCAGCAGCCCGGGAGCGGTTACAGATACGCAGTATTTT.

This clonotype appeared a few times. This chain connects TRBV12-5 to TRBJ2-4, with D tentatively TRBD2 (7 bases). The CDR3 consists of 20 residues. The V end lost 5 bases, the J end lost 0 bases, and 26 bases lay between the germline ends. In germline, CDR1 is LGHNT, CDR2 FRNRAP. In DNA, the CDR3 is TGTGCTAGTGGTGTTGGGCGGGGGCCCAAAATACGGCTAGCCAAAAACATTCAGTACTTC. Its protein is CASGVGRGPKIRLAKNIQYF.

This clonotype was found a few times. This chain joins TRBV14 and TRBJ1-3, with D unresolved. Per germline, CDR1 SGHDN and CDR2 FVKESK. V dropped 0 bases and J dropped 6 bases, with 15 bases sitting between them. The CDR3 is made up of 16 amino acids. CDR3 coding DNA: TGTGCCAGCAGCCAAGATCGTCGCCTTGGAGAAAACACCATATATTTT. Translating gives CASSQDRRLGENTIYF.